This entry lists 7 T cell receptor beta chains sequenced from one sample in a study of blood T cells in healthy people across ages. Together with a sample-barcoded 5' primer, a J-beta primer mix was included in a second PCR lasting roughly 6 to 12 cycles. TCRdb re-analysed the 5' RACE reads in MiXCR, keeping a single row per CDR3 protein. The sample contains about 1.8 million distinct CDR3 sequences, roughly 50% of which appear only once. Sequenced input: blood. The origin of the receptors is a woman in her thirties or forties in good health.

Only a few counts were recorded for this clonotype. The chain combines TRBV14 with TRBJ2-1; TRBD1 might be the D (5 bases). Germline CDR1 SGHDN, CDR2 FVKESK. Trimming cost V 1 base and J 6 bases, with 25 bases left between them. CDR3 size: 19 residues. The CDR3 DNA reads TGTGCCAGCAGCCAAGCCAACGGACAAGGGGCCCTTGTAACCAATGAGCAGTTCTTC. Translation: CASSQANGQGALVTNEQFF.

This sequence joins TRBV6-2 or TRBV6-3 and TRBJ1-2; 8 bases map to TRBD1. CDR3 length: 14 residues. Germline lookup yields CDR1 MNHEY and CDR2 SVGEGT. Losses at the gene ends were 7 bases for V and 3 bases for J; bases not matched to a gene: 7. The CDR3 protein is CASTLRDRYYGYTF. DNA for the CDR3: TGTGCCAGCACCCTGAGGGACAGGTACTATGGCTACACCTTC.

This chain uses TRBV5-6 with TRBJ2-3; possible D gene TRBD2, 6 bases. The CDR3 loop spans 15 amino acids. Trimming left V 2 bases short and J 6 bases short, with 16 bases between. Germline CDR1 and CDR2: SGHDT and YYEEEE. The CDR3 DNA reads as TGTGCCAGCAGCTTCGGGACGGGGGTGGTCGATACGCAGTATTTT. Translation gives CASSFGTGVVDTQYF.

V usage is TRBV13 and J usage is TRBJ1-5; 8 positions agree with TRBD1. The V segment lost 0 bases and the J segment 9 bases; nucleotides outside the gene matches: 7. Per the germline V gene, CDR1 is PRHDT and CDR2 is FYEKMQ (reference sequence). The CDR3 totals 15 residues. For the CDR3, the DNA is TGTGCCAGCAGCTTAGGTCGGACAGGGACCGGGCCCCAGCATTTT. Encoded protein: CASSLGRTGTGPQHF.

This chain connects TRBV24-1 to TRBJ2-7; tentative D call: TRBD2 (6 bases). Trimming left V 4 bases short and J 7 bases short, with 25 bases between. Germline CDR1 and CDR2: KGHDR and SFDVKD. The CDR3 extends over 17 amino acids. The chain's CDR3 is CATSEWDSNGLYNEQYF. The CDR3 DNA follows: TGTGCCACCAGTGAGTGGGACTCCAACGGACTCTACAATGAGCAGTACTTC.

This chain joins TRBV2 and TRBJ2-3; 16 nucleotides agree with TRBD2. The trim removed 6 bases at V and 5 bases at J, leaving 5 bases unmatched. Germline V gene data show CDR1 as SNHLY and CDR2 as FYNNEI. This CDR3 has 16 amino acids. The CDR3 here is CASRGLAGGSGDTQYF. CDR3 nucleotide sequence: TGTGCCAGCAGGGGACTAGCGGGGGGGAGTGGAGATACGCAGTATTTT.

This clonotype was seen a few times. The chain joins TRBV5-1 to TRBJ2-1; 7 bases line up with TRBD1. Germline CDR1 SGHRS, CDR2 YFSETQ. V was pared by 2 bases and J by 4 bases, with 6 bases of the junction left unmatched. The CDR3 covers 15 residues. The CDR3 region is CASSLPGTDYNEQFF. As DNA, the CDR3 is TGCGCCAGCAGCTTACCCGGGACAGATTACAATGAGCAGTTCTTC. The variable domain in full, completed from reference TRBV5-1 and TRBJ2-1, reads KAGVTQTPRYLIKTRGQQVTLSCSPISGHRSVSWYQQTPGQGLQFLFEYFSETQRNKGNFPGRFSGRQFSNSRSEMNVSTLELGDSALYLCASSLPGTDYNEQFFGPGTRLTVL.